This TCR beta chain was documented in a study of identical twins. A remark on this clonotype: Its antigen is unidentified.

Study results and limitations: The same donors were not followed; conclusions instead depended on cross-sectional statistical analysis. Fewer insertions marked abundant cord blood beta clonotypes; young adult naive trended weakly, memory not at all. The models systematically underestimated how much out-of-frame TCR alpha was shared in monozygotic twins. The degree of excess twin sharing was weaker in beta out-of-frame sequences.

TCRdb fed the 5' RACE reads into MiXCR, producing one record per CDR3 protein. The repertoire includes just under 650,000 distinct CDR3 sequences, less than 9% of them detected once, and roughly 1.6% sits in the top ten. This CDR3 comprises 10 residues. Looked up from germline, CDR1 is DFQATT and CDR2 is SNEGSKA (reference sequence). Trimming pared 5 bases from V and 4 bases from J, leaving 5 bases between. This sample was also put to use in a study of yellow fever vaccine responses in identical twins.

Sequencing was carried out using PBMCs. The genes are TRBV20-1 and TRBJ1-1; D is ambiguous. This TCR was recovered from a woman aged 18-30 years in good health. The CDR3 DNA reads TGCAGTGCTGGGCGCACTGAAGCTTTCTTT. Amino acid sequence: CSAGRTEAFF.